Here is one T cell receptor (beta chain) with its context. The sample holds one count of this clone. Its antigen remains undetermined. There are no base qualities to consult, and no much larger clone falls within one base. The sample comes from a study of blood T cell repertoires in COVID-19 (dated by TCRdb to the early 2020s). Context from the whole study: The collaborator samples originated in the United States, Italy and Spain and spanned the acute and convalescent phases of COVID-19. The material from the prospective study consisted of cDNA or gDNA derived from T cells, B-cell-depleted T cells, or PBMCs. Deeply sampled blood TCRbeta repertoires from subjects exposed to, actively infected with, or recovered from COVID-19 were included in the dataset. The repertoires were released in a freely available public database meant as a resource for research on the immune response to SARS-CoV-2. Samples came from the ongoing ImmuneRACE study (first 160 participants) plus 1,254 subjects from 6 global collaborators. The sample metadata nearly always contained a de-identified subject ID, COVID-19 status, age in years and sex. Where available, HLA class I and class II types were taken from metadata supplied by the sample provider and were not determined by assay-based typing. On the study overall, not on this receptor specifically: Clinical and demographic metadata were provided uncurated, with the amount varying by source and participant.

Another Seattle source contributed samples from volunteer blood donors who had recovered from COVID-19. Each collaborating institution followed its own protocols to collect whole blood in K2EDTA tubes. For TCRbeta analysis, collaborator samples were shipped as frozen whole blood, as isolated PBMCs, or as DNA extracted from either sample type. TCRbeta CDR3 regions were amplified from genomic DNA using the immunoSEQ Assay, a bias-controlled multiplex PCR. In the paper's pipeline: Within the assay, amplification of reference gene primers was used to estimate how many nucleated cells each sample contained. Sequence reads were collapsed and filtered to measure the absolute abundance of every unique TCRbeta CDR3 rearrangement. For each sample, productive Simpson clonality was calculated as the square root of Simpson's diversity index over productive rearrangements. Not all clones reach the TCRdb copy of this immuneACCESS table, which keeps in-frame sequences only. Checked studies attribute under half of the gap to unresolved V genes and leave the rest unexplained. V and J calls and clone size come straight from that table; D and trimming were deduced from the DNA. The sample data list over 250,000 clones, and roughly 85% of these were observed just once. The ten largest clones add up to around 10% of the sample.

The CDR3 contains 13 residues, cysteine and phenylalanine counted. The entry retains the CDR3 DNA only, 39 bases that are in frame from base 1. V loses 3 bases of germline sequence and J loses 5 bases, and the interval between the two ends is 13 bases. As encoded in the germline V gene (reference sequence), CDR1 is DFQATT while CDR2 is SNEGSKA. The material sequenced was peripheral blood. The origin of this receptor is a woman aged 45-65 years who had recovered from COVID-19. This sequence uses TRBV20-1 and TRBJ1-2; perhaps TRBD1 is the D gene, with 5 bases matching. The DNA sequence is TGCAGTGCTAGTCCCGGGGGGGGGTATGGCTACACCTTC. This codes for CSASPGGGYGYTF.